This TCR beta chain was documented in a study of blood T cell repertoires in COVID-19. About the study: T cells, B-cell-depleted T cells, or PBMCs supplied cDNA or gDNA.

V was pared by 3 bases and J by 3 bases, with 7 bases of the junction left unmatched. The germline V gene has CDR1 MNHEY and CDR2 SVGAGI. This CDR3 region has 15 residues. Here immunoSEQ multiplex PCR was the method, and the copy in TCRdb shows in-frame clones only, minus some. Among tens of thousands of clones listed, approximately 80% were seen once. This chain uses TRBV6-5 with TRBJ2-7, with 8 bases matching TRBD1. The sequence derives from a human donor in a cohort sampled during active COVID-19. Sequenced input: peripheral blood. CDR3 coding DNA: TGTGCCAGCAGTTATGGGGCAGGGGGCGGCTACGAGCAGTACTTC. It encodes CASSYGAGGGYEQYF.